The clone carrying this T cell receptor (beta chain) appeared many times. Its antigen is still unknown. This entry comes from a study of response to subunit inactivated influenza vaccine. TCRdb reanalysed the RT-PCR reads using MiXCR and keeps one entry per CDR3 protein. The data show around 710,000 distinct CDR3 sequences, approximately 15% seen once. From germline, CDR1 is MNHNS and CDR2 SASEGT. The junction had 2 bases not matched to a gene; V was cut back by 6 bases and J by 4 bases. CDR3 size: 14 residues. Study results and caveats: T cells newly recruited by each seasonal influenza vaccination are few, the authors suggested.

This rearrangement joins TRBV6-1 to TRBJ2-2, with TRBD1 identical over 10 bases. The clonotype originates from a man in his fifties or sixties who received an inactivated influenza vaccine. The sequenced sample was PBMCs from blood, obtained around two weeks before vaccination. CDR3 amino acids: CASRTGGPTGELFF. The CDR3 nucleotides read TGTGCCAGCAGGACAGGGGGCCCCACCGGGGAGCTGTTTTTT.